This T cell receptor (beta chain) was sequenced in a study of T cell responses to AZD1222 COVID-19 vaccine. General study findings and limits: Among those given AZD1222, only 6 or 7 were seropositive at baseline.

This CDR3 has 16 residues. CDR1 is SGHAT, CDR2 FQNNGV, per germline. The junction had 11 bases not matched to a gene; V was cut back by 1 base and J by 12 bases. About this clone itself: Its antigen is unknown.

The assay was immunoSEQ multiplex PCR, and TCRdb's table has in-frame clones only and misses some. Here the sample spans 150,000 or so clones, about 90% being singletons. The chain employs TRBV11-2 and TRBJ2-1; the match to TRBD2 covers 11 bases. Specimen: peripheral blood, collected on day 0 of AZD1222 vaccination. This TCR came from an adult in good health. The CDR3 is CASSLGTSGSSYGQFF. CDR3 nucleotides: TGTGCCAGCAGCTTAGGGACTAGCGGGTCGTCCTACGGGCAGTTCTTC.